This TCR beta chain was sequenced during a study of OX40 agonist ivuxolimab in advanced cancers. Study summary: Patients were given ivuxolimab, an antibody that agonizes OX40 (CD134). Study-wide results and limits: The CD4+ and CD8+ T cells in the blood had expanded clonally by week 6 at 0.1 to 3.0 mg/kg.

A remark on this clone: Its antigen is unidentified.

Clones were sequenced by immunoSEQ multiplex PCR, and TCRdb holds only the in-frame ones, with some missing. The profile shows about 55,000 clones, about 88% of them singletons. This CDR3 comprises 14 residues. Germline loops: CDR1 MNHNS, CDR2 SASEGT. The ends lost 6 bases at V and 4 bases at J; junction bases unmatched: 8. The clonotype comes from an adult with an advanced solid tumor such as melanoma, head and neck, liver or kidney cancer. The sequences come from CD4+ or CD8+ T cells sorted from blood, collected in a trial of the OX40 agonist ivuxolimab. The chain carries TRBV6-1 and TRBJ2-5; 7 bases fit TRBD2. CDR3: CASRNGAGVETQYF. CDR3 in DNA: TGTGCCAGCAGGAACGGGGCGGGAGTAGAGACCCAGTACTTC.